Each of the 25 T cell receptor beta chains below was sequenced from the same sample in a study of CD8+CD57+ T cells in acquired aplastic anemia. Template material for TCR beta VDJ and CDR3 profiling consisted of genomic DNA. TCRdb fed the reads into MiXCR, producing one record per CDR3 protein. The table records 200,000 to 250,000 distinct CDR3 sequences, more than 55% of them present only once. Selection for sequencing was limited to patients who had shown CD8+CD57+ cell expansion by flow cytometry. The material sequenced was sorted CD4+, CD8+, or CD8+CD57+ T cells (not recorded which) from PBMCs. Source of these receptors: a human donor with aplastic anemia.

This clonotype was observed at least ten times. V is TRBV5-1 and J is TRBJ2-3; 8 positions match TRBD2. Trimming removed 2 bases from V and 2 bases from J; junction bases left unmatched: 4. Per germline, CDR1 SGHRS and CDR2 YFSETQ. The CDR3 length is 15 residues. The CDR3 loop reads CASSFGGDPTDTQYF. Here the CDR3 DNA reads TGCGCCAGCAGCTTCGGGGGGGACCCCACAGATACGCAGTATTTT.

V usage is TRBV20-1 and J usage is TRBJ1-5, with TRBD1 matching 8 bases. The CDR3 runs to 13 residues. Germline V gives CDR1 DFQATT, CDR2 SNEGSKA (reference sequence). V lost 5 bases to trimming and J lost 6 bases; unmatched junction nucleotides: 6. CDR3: CSAYQGAGQPQHF. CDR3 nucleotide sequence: TGCAGTGCTTATCAGGGGGCGGGTCAGCCCCAGCATTTT.

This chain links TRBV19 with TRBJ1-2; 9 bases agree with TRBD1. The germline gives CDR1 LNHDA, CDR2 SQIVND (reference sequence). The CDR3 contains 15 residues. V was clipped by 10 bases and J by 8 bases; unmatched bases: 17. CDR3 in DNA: TGTGCCACCCGAACTCCCGCCGGGACAGGGATCGGCTACACCTTC. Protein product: CATRTPAGTGIGYTF.

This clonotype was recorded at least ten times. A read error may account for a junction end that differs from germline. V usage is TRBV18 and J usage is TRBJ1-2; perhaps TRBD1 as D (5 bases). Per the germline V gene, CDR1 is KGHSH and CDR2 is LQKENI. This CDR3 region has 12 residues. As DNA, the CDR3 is TGTGCCAGCTCACCGGATACACAGGCTCACTACTTC. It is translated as CASSPDTQAHYF. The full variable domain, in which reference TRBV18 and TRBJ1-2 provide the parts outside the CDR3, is NAGVMQNPRHLVRRRGQEARLRCSPMKGHSHVYWYRQLPEEGLKFMVYLQKENIIDESGMPKERFSAEFPKEGPSILRIQQVVRGDSAAYFCASSPDTQAHYFGSGTRLTVV.

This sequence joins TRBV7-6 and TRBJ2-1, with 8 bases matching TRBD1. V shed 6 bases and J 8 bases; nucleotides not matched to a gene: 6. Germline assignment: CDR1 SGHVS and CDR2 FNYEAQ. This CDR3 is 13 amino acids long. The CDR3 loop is CASSPRQGHEQFF. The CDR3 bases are TGTGCCAGCAGTCCAAGACAGGGGCATGAGCAGTTCTTC.

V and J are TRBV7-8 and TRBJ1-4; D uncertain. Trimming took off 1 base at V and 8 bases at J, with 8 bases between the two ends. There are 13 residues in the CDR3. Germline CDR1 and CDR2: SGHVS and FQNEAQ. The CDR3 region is CASSLEAGEKLFF. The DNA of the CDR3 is TGTGCCAGCAGCTTAGAAGCGGGAGAAAAACTGTTTTTT.

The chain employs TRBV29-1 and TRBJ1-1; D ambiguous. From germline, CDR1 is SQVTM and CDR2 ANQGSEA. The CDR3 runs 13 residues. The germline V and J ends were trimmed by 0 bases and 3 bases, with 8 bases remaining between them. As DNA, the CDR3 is TGCAGCGTTGAAGATTTCGCGTACACTGAAGCTTTCTTT. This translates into CSVEDFAYTEAFF.

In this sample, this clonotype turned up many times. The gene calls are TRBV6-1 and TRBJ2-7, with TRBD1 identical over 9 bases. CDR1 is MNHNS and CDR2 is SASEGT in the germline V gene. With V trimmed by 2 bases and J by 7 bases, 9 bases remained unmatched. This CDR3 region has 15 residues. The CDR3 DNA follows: TGTGCCAGCAGTGAATGGGGACAGGGTGCGGGAGAGCAGTACTTC. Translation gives CASSEWGQGAGEQYF.

CDR3 loop: CASSLVGEYEQYF. The CDR3 DNA sequence: TGTGCCAGCAGCTTAGTGGGTGAATACGAGCAGTACTTC. The chain recombines TRBV7-2 with TRBJ2-7; D not certain. V was shortened by 1 base and J by 4 bases, with 8 bases between the two germline ends. Germline lookup yields CDR1 SGHTA and CDR2 FQGNSA. This CDR3 is 13 amino acids long.

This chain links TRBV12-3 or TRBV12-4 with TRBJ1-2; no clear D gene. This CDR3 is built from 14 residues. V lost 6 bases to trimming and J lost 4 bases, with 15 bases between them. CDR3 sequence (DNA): TGTGCCAGCAGCACGCATCTGAGTAGCTATGGCTACACCTTC. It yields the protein CASSTHLSSYGYTF.

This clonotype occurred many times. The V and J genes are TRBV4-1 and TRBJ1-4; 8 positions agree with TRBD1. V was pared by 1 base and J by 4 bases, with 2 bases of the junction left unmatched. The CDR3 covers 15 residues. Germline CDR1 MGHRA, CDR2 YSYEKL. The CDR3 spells CASSQGTGGNEKLFF. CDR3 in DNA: TGCGCCAGCAGCCAAGGTACAGGGGGTAATGAAAAACTGTTTTTT.

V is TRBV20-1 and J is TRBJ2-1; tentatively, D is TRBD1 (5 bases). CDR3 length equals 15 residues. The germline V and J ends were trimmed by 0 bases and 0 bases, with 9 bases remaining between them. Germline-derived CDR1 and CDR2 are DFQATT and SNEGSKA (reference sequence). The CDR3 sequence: CSARDGAGSYNEQFF. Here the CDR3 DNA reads TGCAGTGCTAGAGATGGGGCTGGCTCCTACAATGAGCAGTTCTTC.

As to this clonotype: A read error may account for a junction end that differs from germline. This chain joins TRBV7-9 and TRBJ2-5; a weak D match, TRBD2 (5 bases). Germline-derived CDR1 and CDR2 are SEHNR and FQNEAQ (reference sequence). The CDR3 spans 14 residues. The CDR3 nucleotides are TGTACCAGCAGCCAAGCGGAGTTAGGGAAGACCCAGTACTTC. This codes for CTSSQAELGKTQYF.

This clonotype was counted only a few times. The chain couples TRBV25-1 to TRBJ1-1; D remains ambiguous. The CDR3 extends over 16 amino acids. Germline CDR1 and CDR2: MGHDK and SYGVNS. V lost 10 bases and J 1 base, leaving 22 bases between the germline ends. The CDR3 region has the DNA TGTGCCACCCGACCAAGTGTCCCTCGGGGGAACACTGAAGCTTTCTTT. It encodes CATRPSVPRGNTEAFF.

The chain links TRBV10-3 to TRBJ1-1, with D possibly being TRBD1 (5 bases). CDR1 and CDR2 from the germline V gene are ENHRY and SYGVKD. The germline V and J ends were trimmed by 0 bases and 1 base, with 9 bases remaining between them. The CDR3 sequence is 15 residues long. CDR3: CAISESRGTNTEAFF. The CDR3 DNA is TGTGCCATCAGTGAGTCTCGGGGCACGAACACTGAAGCTTTCTTT.

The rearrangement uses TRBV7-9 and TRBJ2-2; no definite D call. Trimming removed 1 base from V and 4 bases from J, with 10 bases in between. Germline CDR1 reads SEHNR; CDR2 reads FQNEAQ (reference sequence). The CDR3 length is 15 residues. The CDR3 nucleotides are TGTGCCAGCAGCTTAGGAATGACATTCACCGGGGAGCTGTTTTTT. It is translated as CASSLGMTFTGELFF.

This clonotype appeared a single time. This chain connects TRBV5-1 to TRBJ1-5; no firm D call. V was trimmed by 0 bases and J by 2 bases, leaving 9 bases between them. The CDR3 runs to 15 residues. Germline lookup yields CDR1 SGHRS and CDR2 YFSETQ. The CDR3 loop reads CASSLDGRGNQPQHF. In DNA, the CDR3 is TGCGCCAGCAGCTTGGACGGCCGTGGCAATCAGCCCCAGCATTTT.

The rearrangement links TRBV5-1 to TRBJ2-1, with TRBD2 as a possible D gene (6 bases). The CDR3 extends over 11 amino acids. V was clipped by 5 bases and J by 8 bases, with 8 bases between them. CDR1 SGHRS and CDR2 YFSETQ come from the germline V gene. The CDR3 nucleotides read TGCGCCAGCAGGGAGGGCGATGAGCAGTTCTTC. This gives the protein CASREGDEQFF.

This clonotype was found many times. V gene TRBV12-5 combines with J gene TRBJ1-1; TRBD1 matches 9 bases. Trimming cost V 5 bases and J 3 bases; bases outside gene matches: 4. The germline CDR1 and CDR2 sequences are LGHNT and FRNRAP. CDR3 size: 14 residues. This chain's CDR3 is CASGEQGAHTEAFF. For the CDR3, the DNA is TGTGCTAGTGGTGAACAGGGGGCGCACACTGAAGCTTTCTTT.

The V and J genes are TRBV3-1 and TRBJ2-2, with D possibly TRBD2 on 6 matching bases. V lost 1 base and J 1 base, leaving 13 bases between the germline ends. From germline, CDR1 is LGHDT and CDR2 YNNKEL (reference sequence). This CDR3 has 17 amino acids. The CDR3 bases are TGTGCCAGCAGCCAAGCCGTAGGCGGGGTGAACACCGGGGAGCTGTTTTTT. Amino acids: CASSQAVGGVNTGELFF.

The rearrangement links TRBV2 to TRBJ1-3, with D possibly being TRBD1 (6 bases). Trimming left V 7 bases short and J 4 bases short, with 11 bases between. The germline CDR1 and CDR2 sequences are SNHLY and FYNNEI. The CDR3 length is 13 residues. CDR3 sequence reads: CASKKGEGNTIYF. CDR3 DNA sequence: TGTGCCAGCAAGAAGGGGGAGGGAAACACCATATATTTT.

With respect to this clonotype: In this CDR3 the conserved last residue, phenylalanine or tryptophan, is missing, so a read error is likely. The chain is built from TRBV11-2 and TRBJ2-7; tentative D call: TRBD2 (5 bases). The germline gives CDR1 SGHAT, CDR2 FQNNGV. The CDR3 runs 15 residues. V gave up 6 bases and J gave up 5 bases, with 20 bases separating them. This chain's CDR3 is CASRGLRGQPHEQYL. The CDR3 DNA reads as TGTGCCAGCAGAGGTCTGAGAGGGCAGCCCCACGAGCAGTACCTC.

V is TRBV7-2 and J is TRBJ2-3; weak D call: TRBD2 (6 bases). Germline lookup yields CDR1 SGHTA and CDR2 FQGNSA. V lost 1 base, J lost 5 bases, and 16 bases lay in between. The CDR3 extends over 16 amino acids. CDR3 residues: CASSLELRERRDTQYF. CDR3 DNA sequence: TGTGCCAGCAGCTTAGAATTGCGGGAACGTCGAGATACGCAGTATTTT.

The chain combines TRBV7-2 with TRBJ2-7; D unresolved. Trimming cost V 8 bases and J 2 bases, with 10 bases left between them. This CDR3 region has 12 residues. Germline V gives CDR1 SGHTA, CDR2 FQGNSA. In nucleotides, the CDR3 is TGTGCCAGCGGTCTCCGCGCCTACGAGCAGTACTTC. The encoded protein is CASGLRAYEQYF.

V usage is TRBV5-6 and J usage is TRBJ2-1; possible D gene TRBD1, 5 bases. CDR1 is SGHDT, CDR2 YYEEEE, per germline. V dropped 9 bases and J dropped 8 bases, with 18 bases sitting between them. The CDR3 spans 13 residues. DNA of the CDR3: TGTGCCACCAGTGATGAAAAGGGGTATGAGCAGTTCTTC. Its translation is CATSDEKGYEQFF.